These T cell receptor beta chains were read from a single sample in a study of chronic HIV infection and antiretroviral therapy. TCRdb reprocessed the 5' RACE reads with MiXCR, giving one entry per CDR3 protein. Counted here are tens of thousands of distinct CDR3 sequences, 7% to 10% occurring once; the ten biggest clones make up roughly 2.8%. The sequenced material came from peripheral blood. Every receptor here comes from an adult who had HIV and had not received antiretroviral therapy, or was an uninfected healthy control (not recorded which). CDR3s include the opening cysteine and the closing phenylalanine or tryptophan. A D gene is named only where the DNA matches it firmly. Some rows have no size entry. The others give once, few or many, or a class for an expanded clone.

TGTGCCAGCAGGAGTCTTACAGGGGCGGGCGGGGAGCTGTTTTTT | CASRSLTGAGGELFF | TRBD1 | TRBJ2-2 | many | TRBV2
TGTGCCAGCAGTGTTAAGGTGTCCTCTGGAAACACCATATATTTT | CASSVKVSSGNTIYF | . | TRBJ1-3 | . | TRBV2
TGTGCCAGCAGTTTTTATCCAGCGGTGAGCGATGAGCAGTTCTTC | CASSFYPAVSDEQFF | . | TRBJ2-1 | many | TRBV27
TGTGCCGTTCGACCGTCTAGCACAGATACGCAGTATTTT | CAVRPSSTDTQYF | . | TRBJ2-3 | . | TRBV6-2/TRBV6-3
TGTGCCAGCAGTGAACAGAGCAGCAATCAGCCCCAGCATTTT | CASSEQSSNQPQHF | . | TRBJ1-5 | . | TRBV2
TGCAGCGTTACAGGGGGCGCGGAAGAGCAGTACTTC | CSVTGGAEEQYF | TRBD1 | TRBJ2-7 | many | TRBV29-1
TGCGCCAGCAGTGATACTTTCAATGAGCAGTTCTTC | CASSDTFNEQFF | . | TRBJ2-1 | few | TRBV10-1
TGTGCCAGCAGCAAAGTCGGGGATCAATGGACAGGGAGGAACATTCAGTACTTC | CASSKVGDQWTGRNIQYF | . | TRBJ2-4 | many | TRBV21-1
TGCAGCGTGCAACCGGGACTCAGCACAGATACGCAGTATTTT | CSVQPGLSTDTQYF | . | TRBJ2-3 | many | TRBV29-1
TGTGCCAGCAGTTCCCTTATCAGGGAAAAACTGTTTTTT | CASSSLIREKLFF | . | TRBJ1-4 | . | TRBV28
TGTGCCACCAATCAGGGGTACCCCGGGGAGCTGTTTTTT | CATNQGYPGELFF | . | TRBJ2-2 | few | TRBV24-1
TGTGCCAGCAGACTCGGGACTAGCGGGAACACCGGGGAGCTGTTTTTT | CASRLGTSGNTGELFF | TRBD2 | TRBJ2-2 | few | TRBV3-1
TGTGCCAGCAGCTTAGTTTCCGGATCCACAGATACGCAGTATTTT | CASSLVSGSTDTQYF | . | TRBJ2-3 | many | TRBV7-2
TGTGCCAGCTCAACCGGACAGGGCAATGAGCAGTTCTTC | CASSTGQGNEQFF | TRBD1 | TRBJ2-1 | many | TRBV18
TGTGCCGTGACAGGGGGCTACGAGCAGTACTTC | CAVTGGYEQYF | TRBD1 | TRBJ2-7 | many | TRBV7-9
TGCAGTGCCGTGGGGAGCACAGGGTTTAAGAAGTACTTC | CSAVGSTGFKKYF | . | TRBJ2-7 | many | TRBV20-1
TGTGCCAGCAGCTTAGGCGACTCGTCGCAAAACACCATATATTTT | CASSLGDSSQNTIYF | . | TRBJ1-3 | . | TRBV7-9
TGTGCCAGCAGTTTATCTCCGGGGGGTAATGAAAAACTGTTTTTT | CASSLSPGGNEKLFF | . | TRBJ1-4 | . | TRBV27
TGTGCCAGCAGCTTCAGGGGAGTGGGGAACACCGGGGAGCTGTTTTTT | CASSFRGVGNTGELFF | . | TRBJ2-2 | many | TRBV7-2
TGTGCCAGCAGTTTTTTGTCGGGAGGCAATCAGCCCCAGCATTTT | CASSFLSGGNQPQHF | . | TRBJ1-5 | many | TRBV28
TGTGCCAGCAGTTCCCAGGGCAATGAAGCTTTCTTT | CASSSQGNEAFF | . | TRBJ1-1 | . | TRBV6-2/TRBV6-3
TGTGCCAGCAGAAGCGGAACCGGGAGCCGGGAAAAACTGTTTTTT | CASRSGTGSREKLFF | . | TRBJ1-4 | . | TRBV27
TGCAGCGTGGCGGGGCCCGGGAGCACTGAAACTTTCTTT | CSVAGPGSTETFF | . | TRBJ1-1 | . | TRBV29-1
TGTGCCAGCAGTCCCTCCGGGACTACCACCTACAATGAGCAGTTCTTC | CASSPSGTTTYNEQFF | TRBD2 | TRBJ2-1 | . | TRBV27
TGCAGTGCAGGGACTAGCGGGAGGCCCTACGAGCAGTACTTC | CSAGTSGRPYEQYF | TRBD2 | TRBJ2-7 | many | TRBV20-1
TGCGCCAGCAGCCAAGTAGGGACAGGGAGGTTCGGTGAAGCTTTCTTT | CASSQVGTGRFGEAFF | TRBD1 | TRBJ1-1 | few | TRBV4-1
TGCGCCAGCAGTGAAGGGGGCCCAGATACGCAGTATTTT | CASSEGGPDTQYF | TRBD1 | TRBJ2-3 | . | TRBV10-1
TGCAGCGTCAGGACAGGGGAGGTCTACGAGCAGTACTTC | CSVRTGEVYEQYF | TRBD1 | TRBJ2-7 | . | TRBV29-1
TGTGCCAGCAGCCCGAGGACTAGCGGGATAGAGACCCAGTACTTC | CASSPRTSGIETQYF | TRBD2 | TRBJ2-5 | many | TRBV7-9
TGTGCCAGCAGTGAAGACAGAGCCAATGAGCAGTTCTTC | CASSEDRANEQFF | . | TRBJ2-1 | once | TRBV2
TGTGCCAGCAGTTTGTGGGCGAGCAATGAGCAGTTCTTC | CASSLWASNEQFF | . | TRBJ2-1 | . | TRBV28
TGTGCCAGCAGTGCGTCCGGGACAGGGCCGCCGGCCACAGATACGCAGTATTTT | CASSASGTGPPATDTQYF | TRBD1 | TRBJ2-3 | many | TRBV27
TGTGCCAGCAGTATGCTTGCCTACGAGCAGTACTTC | CASSMLAYEQYF | . | TRBJ2-7 | many | TRBV28
TGTGCCAGCAGTCTCGACAGAGGGACTGAAACTTTCTTT | CASSLDRGTETFF | . | TRBJ1-1 | . | TRBV11-3
TGTGCCAGTGGCGCGGGAGGGCCGAGAGATACGCAGTATTTT | CASGAGGPRDTQYF | TRBD2 | TRBJ2-3 | . | TRBV19
TGCGCCAGCAGCCAAGTGACCGGGGGTACTGAAGCTTTCTTT | CASSQVTGGTEAFF | . | TRBJ1-1 | many | TRBV4-1